This T cell receptor (beta chain) is from a study of technical replicates of blood from a handful of donors. The CDR3 length is 11 residues. CDR1 is MDHEN, CDR2 SYDVKM, per germline. V lost 8 bases to trimming and J lost 5 bases, with 10 bases between them. Data came from immunoSEQ multiplex PCR; TCRdb stores just in-frame clones and leaves some out. The data contain 80,000 or so clones, 95% to 98% of them seen just once; the ten biggest clones take up more than 0.12%. What was sequenced was T cells isolated from PBMCs. The chain couples TRBV28 to TRBJ2-7; perhaps TRBD1 as D (5 bases). This receptor was obtained from a human donor in good health. CDR3 sequence: CASSRTHEQYF. Here the CDR3 DNA reads TGTGCCAGCTCCCGGACACACGAGCAGTACTTC.